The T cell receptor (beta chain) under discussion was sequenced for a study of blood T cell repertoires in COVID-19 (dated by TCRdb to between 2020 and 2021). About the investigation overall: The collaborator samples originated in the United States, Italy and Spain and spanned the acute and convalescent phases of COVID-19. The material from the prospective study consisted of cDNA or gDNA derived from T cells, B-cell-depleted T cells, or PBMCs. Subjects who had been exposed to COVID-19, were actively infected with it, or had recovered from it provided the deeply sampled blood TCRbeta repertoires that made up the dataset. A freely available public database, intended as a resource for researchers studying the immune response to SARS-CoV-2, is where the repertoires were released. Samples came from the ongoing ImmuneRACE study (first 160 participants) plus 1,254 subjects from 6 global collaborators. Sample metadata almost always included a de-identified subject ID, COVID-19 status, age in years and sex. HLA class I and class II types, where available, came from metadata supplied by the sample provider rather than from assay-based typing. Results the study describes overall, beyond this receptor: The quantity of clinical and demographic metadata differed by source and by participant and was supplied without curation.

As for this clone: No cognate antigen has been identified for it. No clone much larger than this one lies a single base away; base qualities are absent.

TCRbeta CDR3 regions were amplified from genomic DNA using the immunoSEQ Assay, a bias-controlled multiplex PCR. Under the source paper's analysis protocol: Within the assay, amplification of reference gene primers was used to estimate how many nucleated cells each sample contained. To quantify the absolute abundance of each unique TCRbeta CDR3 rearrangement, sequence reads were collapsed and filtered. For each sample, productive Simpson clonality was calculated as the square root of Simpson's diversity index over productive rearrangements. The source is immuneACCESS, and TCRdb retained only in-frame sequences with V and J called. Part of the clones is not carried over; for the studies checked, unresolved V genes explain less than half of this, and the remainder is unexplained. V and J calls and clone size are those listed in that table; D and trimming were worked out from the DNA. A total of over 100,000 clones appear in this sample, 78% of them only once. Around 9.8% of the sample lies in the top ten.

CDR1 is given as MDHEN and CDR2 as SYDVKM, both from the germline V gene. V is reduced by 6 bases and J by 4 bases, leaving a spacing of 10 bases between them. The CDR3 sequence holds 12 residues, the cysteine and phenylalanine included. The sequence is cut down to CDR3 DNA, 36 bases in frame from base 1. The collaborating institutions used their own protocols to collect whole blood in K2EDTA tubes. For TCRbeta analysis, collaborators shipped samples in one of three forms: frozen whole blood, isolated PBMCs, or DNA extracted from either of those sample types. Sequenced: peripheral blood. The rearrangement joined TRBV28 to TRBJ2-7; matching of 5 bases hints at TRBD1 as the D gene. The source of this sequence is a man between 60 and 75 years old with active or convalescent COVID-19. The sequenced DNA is TGTGCCAGCAGAGAGACAGCTTACGAGCAGTACTTC. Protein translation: CASRETAYEQYF.